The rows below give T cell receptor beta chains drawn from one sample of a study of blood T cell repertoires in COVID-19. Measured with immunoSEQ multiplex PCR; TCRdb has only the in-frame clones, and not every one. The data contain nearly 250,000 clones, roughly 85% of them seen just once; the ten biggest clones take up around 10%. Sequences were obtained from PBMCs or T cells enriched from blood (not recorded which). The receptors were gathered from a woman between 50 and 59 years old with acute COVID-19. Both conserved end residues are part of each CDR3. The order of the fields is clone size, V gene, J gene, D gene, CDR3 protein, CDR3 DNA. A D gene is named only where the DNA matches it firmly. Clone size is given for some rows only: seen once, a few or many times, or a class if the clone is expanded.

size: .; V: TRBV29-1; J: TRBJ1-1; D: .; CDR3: CSVVRGANTEAFF; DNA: TGCAGCGTTGTGCGGGGCGCGAACACTGAAGCTTTCTTT
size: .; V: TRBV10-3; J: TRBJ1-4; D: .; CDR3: CAISERSGAEKLFF; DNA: TGTGCCATCAGTGAGAGGAGTGGGGCCGAAAAACTGTTTTTT
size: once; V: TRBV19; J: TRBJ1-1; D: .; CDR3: CASSQQGGGTEAFF; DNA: TGTGCCAGTAGTCAACAGGGTGGGGGCACTGAAGCTTTCTTT
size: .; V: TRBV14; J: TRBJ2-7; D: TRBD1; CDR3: CASSQVTMISDRADEQYF; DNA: TGTGCCAGCAGCCAAGTCACGATGATCTCGGACAGGGCTGACGAGCAGTACTTC
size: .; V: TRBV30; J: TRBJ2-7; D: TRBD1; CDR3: CAWGGTGGEQYF; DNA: TGTGCCTGGGGCGGGACAGGTGGCGAGCAGTACTTC
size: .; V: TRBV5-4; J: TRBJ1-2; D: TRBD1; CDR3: CASSVGQEDGYTF; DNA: TGTGCCAGCAGCGTCGGACAGGAAGATGGCTACACCTTC
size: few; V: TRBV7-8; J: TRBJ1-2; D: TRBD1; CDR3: CASSPGGQGHYGYTF; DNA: TGTGCCAGCAGCCCTGGAGGACAGGGACACTATGGCTACACCTTC
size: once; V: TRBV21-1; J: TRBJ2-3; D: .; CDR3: CASSKKGRGTATDTQYF; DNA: TGTGCCAGCAGCAAGAAGGGTAGAGGGACAGCGACAGATACGCAGTATTTT
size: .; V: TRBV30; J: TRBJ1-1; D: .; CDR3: CAWSVMNTEAFF; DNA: TGTGCCTGGAGTGTCATGAACACTGAAGCTTTCTTT
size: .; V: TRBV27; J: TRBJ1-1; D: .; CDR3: CASSLNLNTEAFF; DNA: TGTGCCAGCAGCCTAAACTTAAACACTGAAGCTTTCTTT
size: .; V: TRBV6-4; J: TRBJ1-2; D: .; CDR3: CASSMGEGYGYTF; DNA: TGTGCCAGCAGTATGGGAGAAGGCTATGGCTACACCTTC
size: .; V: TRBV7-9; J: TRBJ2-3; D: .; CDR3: CASSLGASRDTQYF; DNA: TGTGCCAGCAGCTTAGGGGCTAGCCGGGATACGCAGTATTTT
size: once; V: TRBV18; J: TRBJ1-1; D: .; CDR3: CASSRQDTEAFF; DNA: TGTGCCAGCTCACGGCAGGACACTGAAGCTTTCTTT
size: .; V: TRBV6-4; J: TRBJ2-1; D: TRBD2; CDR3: CASSDSGGAYNEQFF; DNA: TGTGCCAGCAGTGACTCCGGGGGGGCGTACAATGAGCAGTTCTTC
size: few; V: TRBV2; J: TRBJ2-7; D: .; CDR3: CASRGGRGGLYEQYF; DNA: TGTGCCAGCAGGGGAGGCCGGGGCGGCCTCTACGAGCAGTACTTC
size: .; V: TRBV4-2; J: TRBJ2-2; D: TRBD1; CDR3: CASSQDNRGSPGELFF; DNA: TGTGCCAGCAGCCAAGATAACAGGGGGTCGCCCGGGGAGCTGTTTTTT
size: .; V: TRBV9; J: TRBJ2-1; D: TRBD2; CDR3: CASSASGGNVNEQFF; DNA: TGTGCCAGCAGCGCGAGCGGGGGAAATGTCAATGAGCAGTTCTTC
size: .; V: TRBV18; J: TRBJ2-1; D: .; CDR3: CASSPPQVKNEQFF; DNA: TGTGCCAGCTCACCACCACAGGTTAAAAATGAGCAGTTCTTC
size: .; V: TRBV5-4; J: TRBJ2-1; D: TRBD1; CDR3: CASSAPGQAANEQFF; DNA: TGTGCCAGCAGCGCACCGGGACAGGCGGCCAATGAGCAGTTCTTC
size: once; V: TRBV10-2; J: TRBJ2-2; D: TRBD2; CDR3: CASRTTGLATLRGTGELFF; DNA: TGCGCCAGCAGAACAACGGGACTAGCGACCTTACGAGGTACCGGGGAGCTGTTTTTT
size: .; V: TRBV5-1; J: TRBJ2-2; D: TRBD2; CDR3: CASTREGGPNTGELFF; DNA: TGCGCCAGCACTCGGGAGGGGGGCCCGAACACCGGGGAGCTGTTTTTT
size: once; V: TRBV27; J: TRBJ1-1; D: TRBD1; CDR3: CASKLQGAAEAFF; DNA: TGTGCCAGCAAACTACAGGGGGCCGCTGAAGCTTTCTTT
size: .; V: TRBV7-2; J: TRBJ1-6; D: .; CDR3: CASTPQRDIYSPLHF; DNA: TGTGCCAGCACCCCACAACGGGACATTTACTCACCCCTCCACTTT